The next 22 T cell receptor beta chains were all read from a single sample in a study of cytomegalovirus exposure and HLA in healthy donors. PCR used 60 Vbeta primers and 13 Jbeta primers. Assay: immunoSEQ multiplex PCR; the TCRdb copy retains only in-frame clones and omits some. There are about 170,000 clones in the sample; almost 75% occur only once, and approximately 5.6% lies in the top ten. Sequenced material: PBMCs. The receptor source for this set is a young woman in good health and CMV-seropositive.

Worth noting for this clone: Its ends do not fully match the called genes, so a read error is possible. V gene TRBV10-3 combines with J gene TRBJ2-2, with TRBD2 matching over 9 bases. Per the germline V gene, CDR1 is ENHRY and CDR2 is SYGVKD. The CDR3 contains 17 residues. CDR3 loop: CATSRSLAGRRTGELFF. The CDR3 region has the DNA TGTGCCACCAGTCGGTCCCTAGCGGGGAGAAGGACCGGGGAGCTGTTTTTT.

About this clone: This is likely a read error, given that the CDR3 carries no conserved phenylalanine or tryptophan at its end. V gene TRBV11-2 combines with J gene TRBJ2-7, with 7 positions matching TRBD1. V lost 6 bases, J lost 2 bases, and 4 bases stayed unmatched. There are 13 residues in the CDR3. Germline values: CDR1 SGHAT, CDR2 FQNNGV. The CDR3 nucleotides read TGTGCCAGCAGTAGGGACAGAGCCTACGAGCAGTACTCC. This sequence encodes CASSRDRAYEQYS.

The chain links TRBV4-2 to TRBJ1-2; D may be TRBD1 (5 bases). The CDR3 runs to 16 residues. Trimming left V 0 bases short and J 3 bases short, with 14 bases between. The germline V gene encodes CDR1 LGHNA and CDR2 YNFKEQ. In nucleotides, the CDR3 is TGTGCCAGCAGCCAAGAGGGGGGATTAGGGCACTATGGCTACACCTTC. Encoded protein: CASSQEGGLGHYGYTF.

The chain recombines TRBV7-9 with TRBJ2-2; 10 bases are a match to TRBD2. Germline CDR1 reads SEHNR; CDR2 reads FQNEAQ (reference sequence). CDR3 size: 17 residues. The trim removed 5 bases at V and 0 bases at J, leaving 6 bases unmatched. Written as DNA, the CDR3 is TGTGCCAGCAGCCCTCTAGCGGGGGACCCGAACACCGGGGAGCTGTTTTTT. Translated, it gives CASSPLAGDPNTGELFF.

V usage is TRBV2 and J usage is TRBJ1-5, with 10 bases lining up with TRBD1. This CDR3 has 13 amino acids. Germline V CDR1 and CDR2: SNHLY, FYNNEI. After removal of 6 bases from V and 5 bases from J, the junction contained 1 base not matched to a gene. CDR3 sequence: CASRGTGDQPQHF. In nucleotides, the CDR3 is TGTGCCAGCAGAGGGACAGGGGATCAGCCCCAGCATTTT.

The chain combines TRBV19 with TRBJ2-5, with D maybe TRBD1 (5 bases). The CDR3 runs to 14 residues. Germline loops: CDR1 LNHDA, CDR2 SQIVND (reference sequence). V was shortened by 3 bases and J by 4 bases, with 12 bases between the two germline ends. The CDR3 DNA is TGTGCCAGTAGTATGGGCAGGGTTCGAGAGACCCAGTACTTC. Amino acids: CASSMGRVRETQYF. Full variable domain (rest looked up from reference TRBV19 and TRBJ2-5): DGGITQSPKYLFRKEGQNVTLSCEQNLNHDAMYWYRQDPGQGLRLIYYSQIVNDFQKGDIAEGYSVSREKKESFPLTVTSAQKNPTAFYLCASSMGRVRETQYFGPGTRLLVL.

The chain carries TRBV5-4 and TRBJ1-6; 7 bases agree with TRBD1. The CDR3 runs to 14 residues. The germline CDR1 and CDR2 sequences are SGHNT and YYREEE (reference sequence). The V and J ends lost 6 bases and 6 bases, in that order; junction bases with no gene match: 6. The CDR3, as DNA: TGTGCCAGCAACAAAGGACAGGTTAATTCACCCCTCCACTTT. It encodes CASNKGQVNSPLHF.

The rearrangement uses TRBV5-6 and TRBJ1-2; 7 bases line up with TRBD1. V dropped 4 bases and J dropped 4; count of bases not matched to a gene: 7. Per the germline V gene, CDR1 is SGHDT and CDR2 is YYEEEE. This CDR3 comprises 14 residues. CDR3 DNA sequence: TGTGCCAGCAGCCCGGCGACAGGGATCTATGGCTACACCTTC. The encoded protein is CASSPATGIYGYTF.

This CDR3 reads CASSADITGELFF. DNA for the CDR3: TGTGCCAGCAGCGCTGACATCACCGGGGAGCTGTTTTTT. The rearrangement joins TRBV7-6 to TRBJ2-2; D ambiguous. Trimming shortened V by 5 bases and J by 4 bases, and 8 bases separated the two germline ends. The V gene's germline CDR1 is SGHVS and CDR2 FNYEAQ. This CDR3 region has 13 residues.

The V gene is TRBV25-1, the J gene TRBJ1-2; D gene uncertain. This CDR3 contains 13 residues. The V end lost 3 bases, the J end lost 2 bases, and 7 bases lay between the germline ends. CDR1 is MGHDK, CDR2 SYGVNS, per germline. The CDR3 coding sequence is TGTGCCAGCAGTGATTACAAAAACTATGGCTACACCTTC. Its protein product is CASSDYKNYGYTF.

The rearrangement uses TRBV9 and TRBJ2-2, with TRBD1 identical over 8 bases. This CDR3 has 15 amino acids. V shed 6 bases, J shed 3 bases, and the junction held 7 bases outside the gene matches. Germline V gives CDR1 SGDLS, CDR2 YYNGEE. This CDR3 reads CASTRQGSDTGELFF. CDR3 bases: TGTGCCAGCACCCGACAGGGGAGTGACACCGGGGAGCTGTTTTTT.

The J gene is TRBJ1-1, the V gene TRBV29-1, with D possibly TRBD1 on 6 matching bases. CDR1 SQVTM and CDR2 ANQGSEA come from the germline V gene. Trimming pared 0 bases from V and 8 bases from J, leaving 13 bases between. The CDR3 is made up of 13 amino acids. The CDR3 region is CSVEEVAQGEAFF. In DNA, the CDR3 is TGCAGCGTTGAAGAGGTTGCCCAGGGGGAAGCTTTCTTT.

Only one count was recorded for this clone. The chain links TRBV29-1 to TRBJ2-3; 10 nucleotides agree with TRBD1. V lost 6 bases to trimming and J lost 2 bases; unmatched junction nucleotides: 2. Germline V lookup: CDR1 SQVTM, CDR2 ANQGSEA. CDR3 size: 13 residues. DNA of the CDR3: TGCAGCGTAAGACAGGGGGCCACAGATACGCAGTATTTT. Translated: CSVRQGATDTQYF.

The gene calls are TRBV28 and TRBJ2-1; 11 positions agree with TRBD2. The CDR3 loop spans 15 amino acids. CDR1 and CDR2 (germline): MDHEN, SYDVKM. The ends lost 6 bases at V and 2 bases at J; junction bases unmatched: 3. CDR3: CASSLAGGTYNEQFF. The CDR3 DNA reads as TGTGCCAGCAGCCTAGCGGGGGGTACCTACAATGAGCAGTTCTTC.

The gene calls are TRBV5-6 and TRBJ2-1, with D maybe TRBD2 (5 bases). The CDR3 covers 14 residues. V was pared by 9 bases and J by 4 bases, with 17 bases between. Germline lookup yields CDR1 SGHDT and CDR2 YYEEEE. CDR3 nucleotide sequence: TGTGCCACCACCCCCAAAGGCGGGTACAATGAGCAGTTCTTC. Its protein product is CATTPKGGYNEQFF.

The V and J genes are TRBV2 and TRBJ1-6; D is perhaps TRBD1 (5 bases). This CDR3 spans 15 amino acids. V was shortened by 2 bases and J by 6 bases, with 11 bases between the two germline ends. CDR1 is SNHLY and CDR2 is FYNNEI in the germline V gene. The CDR3 nucleotides are TGTGCCAGCAGTGAATATGGCGGGGCTAATTCACCCCTCCACTTT. Amino acids: CASSEYGGANSPLHF.

The V call is TRBV5-1, the J call TRBJ2-3; 8 bases fit TRBD2. The CDR3 is 16 residues long. Germline V gene lookup returns CDR1 SGHRS and CDR2 YFSETQ. Trimming removed 4 bases from V and 6 bases from J; junction bases left unmatched: 13. CDR3 protein: CASSPSTSEGSDTQYF. For the CDR3, the DNA is TGCGCCAGCAGCCCCTCGACTAGCGAGGGTTCGGATACGCAGTATTTT. The full variable domain, in which reference TRBV5-1 and TRBJ2-3 provide the parts outside the CDR3, is KAGVTQTPRYLIKTRGQQVTLSCSPISGHRSVSWYQQTPGQGLQFLFEYFSETQRNKGNFPGRFSGRQFSNSRSEMNVSTLELGDSALYLCASSPSTSEGSDTQYFGPGTRLTVL.

CDR3 bases: TGTGCCTGGAGTGTTTTCGATCCGGTCTCGGACACTGAAGCTTTCTTT. It yields the protein CAWSVFDPVSDTEAFF. This rearrangement joins TRBV30 to TRBJ1-1; D is unresolved. The germline V and J ends were trimmed by 0 bases and 3 bases, with 17 bases remaining between them. Looked up from germline, CDR1 is GTSNPN and CDR2 is SVGIG (reference sequence). The CDR3 totals 16 residues.

The chain employs TRBV6-5 and TRBJ2-3; possible D gene TRBD1, 5 bases. The CDR3 sequence is 14 residues long. V lost 5 bases and J lost 0, with 9 bases in between. Germline V gene lookup returns CDR1 MNHEY and CDR2 SVGAGI. The CDR3 here is CASSADTSTDTQYF. The DNA of the CDR3 is TGTGCCAGCAGTGCGGACACGAGCACAGATACGCAGTATTTT.

The V gene is TRBV19, the J gene TRBJ1-2, with D possibly TRBD1 on 6 matching bases. The CDR3 consists of 16 residues. Germline values: CDR1 LNHDA, CDR2 SQIVND (reference sequence). V shed 2 bases and J shed 1 base, with 14 bases lying between them. CDR3 region: CASSIPQGRINYGYTF. CDR3 bases: TGTGCCAGTAGTATACCCCAGGGGCGGATTAACTATGGCTACACCTTC.

This clone was picked up a small number of times. The chain couples TRBV14 to TRBJ2-1, with 8 bases that match TRBD2. J was trimmed by 2 bases and V by 4 bases; bases with no gene match: 4. This CDR3 spans 15 amino acids. The V gene's germline CDR1 is SGHDN and CDR2 FVKESK. The CDR3 nucleotides are TGTGCCAGCAGCCGGGTTAGCGGGACCTACAATGAGCAGTTCTTC. Translation: CASSRVSGTYNEQFF.

The genes are TRBV29-1 and TRBJ2-7, with 7 bases that match TRBD1. The CDR3 has 12 residues. V trimming: 6 bases; J trimming: 6 bases; junction bases outside the gene matches: 8. Germline-derived CDR1 and CDR2 are SQVTM and ANQGSEA. The CDR3 bases are TGCAGCGTCGGGCAGGGGGAATCCGAGCAGTACTTC. Translating gives CSVGQGESEQYF.